The 10 T cell receptor beta chains reported below all come from one sample, sequenced in a study of cytomegalovirus exposure and HLA in healthy donors. Profiled with immunoSEQ multiplex PCR; TCRdb holds only in-frame clones, not every one. The data contain 150,000 to 180,000 clones, around 84% of them singletons. Sequenced: PBMCs. These receptors were taken from a human donor in good health.

This chain joins TRBV10-2 and TRBJ2-7; 12 bases line up with TRBD2. This CDR3 spans 15 amino acids. Germline CDR1 and CDR2: WSHSY and SAAADI. V lost 4 bases, J lost 2 bases, and 3 bases stayed unmatched. This CDR3 is CASSVTSGSPYEQYF. The DNA for the CDR3 is TGCGCCAGCAGTGTGACTAGCGGGAGCCCCTACGAGCAGTACTTC.

V usage is TRBV6-5 and J usage is TRBJ1-5; D gene uncertain. This CDR3 is 13 amino acids long. The germline V gene has CDR1 MNHEY and CDR2 SVGAGI. V lost 2 bases, J lost 9 bases, and 11 bases lay in between. CDR3 loop: CASSYEFGRPQHF. The CDR3 DNA is TGTGCCAGCAGTTACGAGTTCGGGAGGCCCCAGCATTTT.

The chain links TRBV5-1 to TRBJ2-5; D unresolved. Germline lookup yields CDR1 SGHRS and CDR2 YFSETQ. CDR3 length: 14 amino acids. The germline V and J ends were trimmed by 1 base and 7 bases, with 14 bases remaining between them. The CDR3 DNA is TGCGCCAGCAGCTTGCAGGTCCAAGACGGGACCCAGTACTTC. Translation: CASSLQVQDGTQYF.

The rearrangement uses TRBV5-1 and TRBJ2-1; 10 bases are shared with TRBD2. The germline CDR1 and CDR2 sequences are SGHRS and YFSETQ. The CDR3 is 19 amino acids. The trim removed 2 bases at V and 3 bases at J, leaving 14 bases unmatched. The chain's CDR3 is CASSLQGIRTSGYYNEQFF. The CDR3 DNA sequence: TGCGCCAGCAGCTTACAGGGTATCCGGACTAGCGGATACTACAATGAGCAGTTCTTC.

This clone was seen ten or more times. CDR3 DNA: TGCGCCAGCAGCCAGGGACAGAACTATGGCTACACCTTC. Translated, it gives CASSQGQNYGYTF. The chain couples TRBV5-1 to TRBJ1-2; 7 positions agree with TRBD1. The CDR3 contains 13 residues. The germline gives CDR1 SGHRS, CDR2 YFSETQ. Germline trimming cut 4 bases from V and 2 bases from J; bases unmatched to any gene: 2.

A single count supports this clone. This chain uses TRBV9 with TRBJ2-3; TRBD2 matches at 7 bases. Trimming cost V 6 bases and J 0 bases; bases outside gene matches: 10. Germline values: CDR1 SGDLS, CDR2 YYNGEE. There are 16 residues in the CDR3. This CDR3 is CASNALGGSSTDTQYF. CDR3 in DNA: TGTGCCAGCAACGCCCTTGGCGGGAGTAGCACAGATACGCAGTATTTT. Drawing the rest from reference TRBV9 and TRBJ2-3, the complete variable domain is DSGVTQTPKHLITATGQRVTLRCSPRSGDLSVYWYQQSLDQGLQFLIQYYNGEERAKGNILERFSAQQFPDLHSELNLSSLELGDSALYFCASNALGGSSTDTQYFGPGTRLTVL.

The chain carries TRBV7-3 and TRBJ1-2; 11 bases fit TRBD1. In germline, CDR1 is SGHTA, CDR2 FQGTGA. This CDR3 region has 12 residues. V gave up 4 bases and J gave up 14 bases; unmatched junction bases: 6. The CDR3 loop is CASSSDRGRLTF. The CDR3, as DNA: TGTGCCAGCAGCTCGGACAGGGGGCGTTTGACCTTC.

This clone was recorded only once. The chain carries TRBV30 and TRBJ2-5; TRBD2 might be the D (6 bases). This CDR3 has 14 amino acids. Germline CDR1 and CDR2: GTSNPN and SVGIG (reference sequence). Deletions cut 0 bases from V and 1 base from J, with 9 bases between. CDR3 residues: CAWSVTAGQETQYF. The CDR3 region has the DNA TGTGCCTGGAGTGTCACAGCGGGCCAAGAGACCCAGTACTTC.

Only one count was recorded for this clone. This sequence joins TRBV10-3 and TRBJ2-5; 7 nucleotides agree with TRBD2. Losses at the gene ends were 7 bases for V and 0 bases for J; bases not matched to a gene: 5. The CDR3 spans 14 residues. Germline CDR1 reads ENHRY; CDR2 reads SYGVKD. CDR3 sequence: CAIILRGYQETQYF. The CDR3 DNA sequence: TGTGCCATCATCTTGCGGGGGTACCAAGAGACCCAGTACTTC.

The V and J genes are TRBV2 and TRBJ2-7, with D tentatively TRBD1 (6 bases). The CDR3 runs 15 residues. Per the germline V gene, CDR1 is SNHLY and CDR2 is FYNNEI. The V end was cut by 1 base, the J end by 6 bases, with 16 bases between. Written as DNA, the CDR3 is TGTGCCAGCAGTGAAGATCGCGCCGGGACATTCGAGCAGTACTTC. It yields the protein CASSEDRAGTFEQYF.